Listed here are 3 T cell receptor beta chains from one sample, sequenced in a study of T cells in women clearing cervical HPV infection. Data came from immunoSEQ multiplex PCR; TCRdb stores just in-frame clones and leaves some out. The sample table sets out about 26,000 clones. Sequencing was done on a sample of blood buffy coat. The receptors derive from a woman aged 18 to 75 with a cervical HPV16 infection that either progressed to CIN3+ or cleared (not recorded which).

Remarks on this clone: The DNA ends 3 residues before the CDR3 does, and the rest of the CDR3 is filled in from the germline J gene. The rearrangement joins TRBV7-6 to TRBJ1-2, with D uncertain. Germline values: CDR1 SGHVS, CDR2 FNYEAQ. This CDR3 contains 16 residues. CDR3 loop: CASSLVAASSTDTYTF. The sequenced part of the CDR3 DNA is TGTGCCAGCAGCTTAGTGGCAGCCTCTAGCACAGATACC.

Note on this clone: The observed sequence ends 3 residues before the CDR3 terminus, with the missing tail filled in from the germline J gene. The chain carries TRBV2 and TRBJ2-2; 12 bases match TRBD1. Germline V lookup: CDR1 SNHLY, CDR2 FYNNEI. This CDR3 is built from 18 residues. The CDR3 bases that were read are TGTGCCAGCAGTGTTTCGGGACAGGGGGCTGTAGATCATGAAAAG. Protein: CASSVSGQGAVDHEK. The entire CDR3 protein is CASSVSGQGAVDHEKLFF. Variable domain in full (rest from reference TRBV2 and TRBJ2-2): EPEVTQTPSHQVTQMGQEVILRCVPISNHLYFYWYRQILGQKVEFLVSFYNNEISEKSEIFDDQFSVERPDGSNFTLKIRSTKLEDSAMYFCASSVSGQGAVDHEKLFFGEGSRLTVL.

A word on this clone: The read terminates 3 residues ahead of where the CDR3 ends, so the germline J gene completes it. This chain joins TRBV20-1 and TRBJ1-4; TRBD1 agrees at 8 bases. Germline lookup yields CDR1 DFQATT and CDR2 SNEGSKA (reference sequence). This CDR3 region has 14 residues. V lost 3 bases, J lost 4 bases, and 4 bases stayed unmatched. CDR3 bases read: TGCAGTGCTAGGGGGACAGGAGATAATGAAAAA. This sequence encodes CSARGTGDNEK. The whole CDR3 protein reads CSARGTGDNEKLFF.